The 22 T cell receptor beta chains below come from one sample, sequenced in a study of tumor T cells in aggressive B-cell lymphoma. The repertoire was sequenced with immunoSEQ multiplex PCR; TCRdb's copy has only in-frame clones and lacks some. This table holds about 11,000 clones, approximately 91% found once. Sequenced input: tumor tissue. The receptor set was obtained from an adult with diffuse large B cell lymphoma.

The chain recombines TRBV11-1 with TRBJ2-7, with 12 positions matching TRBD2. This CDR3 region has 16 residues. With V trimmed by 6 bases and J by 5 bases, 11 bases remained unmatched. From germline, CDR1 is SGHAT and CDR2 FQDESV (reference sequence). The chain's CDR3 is CASSLRPSGRGHEQYF. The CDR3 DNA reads TGTGCCAGCAGTTTACGTCCTAGCGGGAGGGGCCACGAGCAGTACTTC.

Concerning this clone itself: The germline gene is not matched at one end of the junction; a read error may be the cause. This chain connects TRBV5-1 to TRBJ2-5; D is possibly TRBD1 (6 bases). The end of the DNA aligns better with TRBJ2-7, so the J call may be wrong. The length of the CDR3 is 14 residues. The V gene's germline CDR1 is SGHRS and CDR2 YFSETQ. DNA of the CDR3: TGCGCTAGCAGCTTGGATCCAGGGGCCTACGAGCAGTACTTC. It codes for CASSLDPGAYEQYF.

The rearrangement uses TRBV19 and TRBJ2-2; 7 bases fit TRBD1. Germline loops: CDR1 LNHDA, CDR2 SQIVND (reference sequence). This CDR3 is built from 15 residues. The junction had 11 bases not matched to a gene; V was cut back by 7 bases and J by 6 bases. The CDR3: CASKPVGGIPGELFF. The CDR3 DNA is TGTGCCAGTAAACCGGTAGGGGGCATCCCCGGGGAGCTGTTTTTT.

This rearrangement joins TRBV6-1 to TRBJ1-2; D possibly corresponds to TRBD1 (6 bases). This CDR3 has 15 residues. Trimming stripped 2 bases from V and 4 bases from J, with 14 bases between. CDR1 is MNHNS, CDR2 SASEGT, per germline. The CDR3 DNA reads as TGTGCCAGCAGTGAAACAGGGTCTACTCTCTATGGCTACACCTTC. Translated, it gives CASSETGSTLYGYTF.

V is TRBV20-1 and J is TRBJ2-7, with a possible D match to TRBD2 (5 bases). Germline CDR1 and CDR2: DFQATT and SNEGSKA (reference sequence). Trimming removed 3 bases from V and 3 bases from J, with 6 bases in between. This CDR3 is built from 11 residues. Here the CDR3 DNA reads TGCAGTGCTAGTCGGGGCTACGAGCAGTACTTC. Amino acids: CSASRGYEQYF.

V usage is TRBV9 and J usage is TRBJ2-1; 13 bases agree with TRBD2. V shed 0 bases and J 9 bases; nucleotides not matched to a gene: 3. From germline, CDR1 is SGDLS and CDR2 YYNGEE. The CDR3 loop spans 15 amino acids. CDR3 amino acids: CASSVGTSGRSEQFF. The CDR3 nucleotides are TGTGCCAGCAGCGTAGGGACTAGCGGGAGAAGTGAGCAGTTCTTC.

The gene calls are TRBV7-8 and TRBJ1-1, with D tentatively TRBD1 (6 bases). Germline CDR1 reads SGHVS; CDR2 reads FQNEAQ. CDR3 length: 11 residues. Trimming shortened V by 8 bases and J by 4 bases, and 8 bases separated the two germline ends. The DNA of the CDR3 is TGTGCCAGCTCAGGGGCCACTGAAGCTTTCTTT. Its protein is CASSGATEAFF.

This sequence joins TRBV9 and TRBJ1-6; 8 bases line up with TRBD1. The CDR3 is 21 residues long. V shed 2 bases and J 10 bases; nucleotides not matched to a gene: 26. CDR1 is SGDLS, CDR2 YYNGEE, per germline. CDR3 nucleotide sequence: TGTGCCAGCAGCGTCTTAAGGTCCAACGTTCCGGACAGGGTTCCCTGCTCACCCCTCCACTTT. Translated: CASSVLRSNVPDRVPCSPLHF.

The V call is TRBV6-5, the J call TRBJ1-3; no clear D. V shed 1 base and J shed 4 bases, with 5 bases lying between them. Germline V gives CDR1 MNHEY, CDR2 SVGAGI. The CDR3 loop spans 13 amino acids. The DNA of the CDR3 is TGTGCCAGCAGTTACTTACAGGGAAACACCATATATTTT. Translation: CASSYLQGNTIYF.

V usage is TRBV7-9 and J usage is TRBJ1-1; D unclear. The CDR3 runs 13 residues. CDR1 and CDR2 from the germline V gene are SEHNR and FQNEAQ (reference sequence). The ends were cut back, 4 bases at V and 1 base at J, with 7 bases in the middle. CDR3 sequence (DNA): TGTGCCAGCAGCTCTCAGCGGAACACTGAAGCTTTCTTT. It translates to CASSSQRNTEAFF.

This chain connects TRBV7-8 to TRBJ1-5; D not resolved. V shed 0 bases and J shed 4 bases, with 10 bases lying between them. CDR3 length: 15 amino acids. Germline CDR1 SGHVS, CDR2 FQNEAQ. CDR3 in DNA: TGTGCCAGCAGCTTAGCGGCAGGATTAAATCAGCCCCAGCATTTT. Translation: CASSLAAGLNQPQHF.

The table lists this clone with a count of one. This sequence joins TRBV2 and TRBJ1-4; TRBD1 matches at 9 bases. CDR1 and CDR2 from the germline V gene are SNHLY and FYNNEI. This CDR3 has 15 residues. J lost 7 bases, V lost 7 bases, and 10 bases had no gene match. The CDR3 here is CASTELGQGTEKLFF. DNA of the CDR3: TGTGCCAGCACCGAACTTGGACAGGGGACTGAAAAACTGTTTTTT.

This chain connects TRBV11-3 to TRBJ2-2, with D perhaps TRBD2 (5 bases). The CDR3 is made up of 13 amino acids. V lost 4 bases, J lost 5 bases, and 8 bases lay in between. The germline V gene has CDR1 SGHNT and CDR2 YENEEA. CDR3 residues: CASSSRGTGELFF. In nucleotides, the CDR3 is TGTGCCAGCAGCTCACGGGGAACCGGGGAGCTGTTTTTT.

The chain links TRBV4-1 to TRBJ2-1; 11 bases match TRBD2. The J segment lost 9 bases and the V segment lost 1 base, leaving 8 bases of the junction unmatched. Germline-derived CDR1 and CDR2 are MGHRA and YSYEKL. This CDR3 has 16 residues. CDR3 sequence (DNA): TGCGCCAGCAGCCAAGCGGCTAGCGGGAGGACGACTGAGCAGTTCTTC. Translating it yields CASSQAASGRTTEQFF.

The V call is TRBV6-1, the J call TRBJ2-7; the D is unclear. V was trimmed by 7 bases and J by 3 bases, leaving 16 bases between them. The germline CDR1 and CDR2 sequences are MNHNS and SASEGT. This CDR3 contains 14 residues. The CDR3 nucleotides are TGTGCCAGCACTGGGTCTAGAATCGACTACGAGCAGTACTTC. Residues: CASTGSRIDYEQYF.

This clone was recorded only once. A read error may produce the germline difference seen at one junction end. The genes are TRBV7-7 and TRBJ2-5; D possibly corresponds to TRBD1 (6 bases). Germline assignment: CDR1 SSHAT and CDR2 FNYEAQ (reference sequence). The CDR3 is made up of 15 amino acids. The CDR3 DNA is TGTGCTAGCAGCTTAGGTGTACAGGGACAAGAGACCCAGTACTTC. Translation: CASSLGVQGQETQYF. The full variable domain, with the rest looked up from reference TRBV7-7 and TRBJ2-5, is GAGVSQSPRYKVTKRGQDVTLRCDPISSHATLYWYQQALGQGPEFLTYFNYEAQPDKSGLPSDRFSAERPEGSISTLTIQRTEQRDSAMYRCASSLGVQGQETQYFGPGTRLLVL.

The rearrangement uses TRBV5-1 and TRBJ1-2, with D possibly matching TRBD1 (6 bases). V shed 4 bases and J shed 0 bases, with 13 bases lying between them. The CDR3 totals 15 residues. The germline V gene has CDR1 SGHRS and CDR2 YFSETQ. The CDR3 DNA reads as TGCGCCAGCAGCCCCTCAGGGGCAACTAACTATGGCTACACCTTC. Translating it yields CASSPSGATNYGYTF.

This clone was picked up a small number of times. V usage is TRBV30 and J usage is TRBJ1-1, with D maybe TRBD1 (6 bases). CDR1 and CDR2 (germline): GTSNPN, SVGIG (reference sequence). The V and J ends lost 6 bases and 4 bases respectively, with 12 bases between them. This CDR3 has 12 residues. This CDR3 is CACAQGFTEAFF. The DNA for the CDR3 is TGTGCCTGCGCACAGGGTTTCACTGAAGCTTTCTTT.

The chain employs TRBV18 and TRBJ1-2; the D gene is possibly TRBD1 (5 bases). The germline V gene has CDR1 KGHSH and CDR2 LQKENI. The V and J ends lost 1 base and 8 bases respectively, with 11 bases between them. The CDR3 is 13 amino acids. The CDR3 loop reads CASSPRTGGGYTF. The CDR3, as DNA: TGTGCCAGCTCACCACGAACAGGCGGCGGCTACACCTTC. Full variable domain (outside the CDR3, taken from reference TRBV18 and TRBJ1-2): NAGVMQNPRHLVRRRGQEARLRCSPMKGHSHVYWYRQLPEEGLKFMVYLQKENIIDESGMPKERFSAEFPKEGPSILRIQQVVRGDSAAYFCASSPRTGGGYTFGSGTRLTVV.

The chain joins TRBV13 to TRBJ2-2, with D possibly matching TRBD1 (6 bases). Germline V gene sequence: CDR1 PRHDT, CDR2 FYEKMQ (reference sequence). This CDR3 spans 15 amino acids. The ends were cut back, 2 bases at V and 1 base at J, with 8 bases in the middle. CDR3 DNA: TGTGCCAGCAGCTTATCGGACAGGAACACCGGGGAGCTGTTTTTT. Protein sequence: CASSLSDRNTGELFF.

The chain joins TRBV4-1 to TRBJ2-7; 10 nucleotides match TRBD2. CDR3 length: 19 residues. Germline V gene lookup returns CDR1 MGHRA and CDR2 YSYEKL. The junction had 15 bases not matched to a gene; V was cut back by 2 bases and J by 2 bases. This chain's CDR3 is CASSQYGLAGDSSPYEQYF. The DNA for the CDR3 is TGCGCCAGCAGCCAATATGGTCTAGCGGGAGATTCATCACCCTACGAGCAGTACTTC.

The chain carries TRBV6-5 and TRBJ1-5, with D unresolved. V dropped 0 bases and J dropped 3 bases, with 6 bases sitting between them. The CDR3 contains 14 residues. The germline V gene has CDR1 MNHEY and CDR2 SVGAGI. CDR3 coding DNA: TGTGCCAGCAGTTACTCTTCGTTCAATCAGCCCCAGCATTTT. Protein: CASSYSSFNQPQHF.